A single sample is the source of the 27 T cell receptor beta chains below, sequenced in a study of human thymus T cells. The thymus tissue came from resections taken during corrective heart surgery. The repertoire was sequenced with immunoSEQ multiplex PCR; TCRdb's copy has only in-frame clones and lacks some. The sample has about 78,000 clones, 95% to 98% seen once. Sequencing was performed on thymus tissue. The receptor source for this set is a boy in the first two years of life with a congenital heart defect but otherwise immunologically healthy.

A note on this clone: The junction differs from germline at one of its ends, possibly a read error. This rearrangement joins TRBV7-7 to TRBJ2-7, with 7 bases lining up with TRBD1. Germline CDR1 and CDR2: SSHAT and FNYEAQ (reference sequence). CDR3 length: 16 amino acids. The CDR3: CASSSPQRDRVYEQYF. CDR3 sequence (DNA): TGTGCTAGCAGCTCACCTCAGAGAGACAGGGTCTACGAGCAGTACTTC. The full variable domain, its missing parts supplied by reference TRBV7-7 and TRBJ2-7, is GAGVSQSPRYKVTKRGQDVTLRCDPISSHATLYWYQQALGQGPEFLTYFNYEAQPDKSGLPSDRFSAERPEGSISTLTIQRTEQRDSAMYRCASSSPQRDRVYEQYFGPGTRLTVT.

This chain's CDR3 is CASSLFRDKSTDTQYF. CDR3 nucleotide sequence: TGTGCCAGCAGCTTATTCCGGGACAAAAGCACAGATACGCAGTATTTT. The gene calls are TRBV7-2 and TRBJ2-3; a weak D match, TRBD1 (6 bases). The germline V and J ends were trimmed by 2 bases and 0 bases, with 12 bases remaining between them. The CDR3 spans 16 residues. CDR1 and CDR2 (germline): SGHTA, FQGNSA.

The chain couples TRBV2 to TRBJ2-1, with D perhaps TRBD1 (5 bases). The CDR3 is made up of 15 amino acids. Per the germline V gene, CDR1 is SNHLY and CDR2 is FYNNEI. The V and J ends lost 4 bases and 5 bases respectively, with 15 bases between them. CDR3: CASSVGRDGNNEQFF. Written as DNA, the CDR3 is TGTGCCAGCAGTGTGGGCAGGGATGGTAACAATGAGCAGTTCTTC.

The chain combines TRBV6-5 with TRBJ1-4; D uncertain. The V end was cut by 10 bases, the J end by 5 bases, with 17 bases between. This CDR3 is built from 14 residues. The germline V gene encodes CDR1 MNHEY and CDR2 SVGAGI. CDR3 residues: CATREFGGNEKLFF. The CDR3 DNA sequence: TGTGCCACACGAGAGTTTGGTGGCAATGAAAAACTGTTTTTT.

The chain joins TRBV5-1 to TRBJ2-1, with D perhaps matching TRBD2 (6 bases). The CDR3 loop spans 14 amino acids. V gave up 7 bases and J gave up 2 bases, with 13 bases separating them. Germline values: CDR1 SGHRS, CDR2 YFSETQ. This CDR3 is CASGRTTPYNEQFF. CDR3 nucleotides: TGCGCCAGCGGTAGGACTACCCCCTACAATGAGCAGTTCTTC.

J is TRBJ2-5 and V is TRBV11-3, with D tentatively TRBD1 or TRBD2 (5 bases each). Germline loops: CDR1 SGHNT, CDR2 YENEEA. This CDR3 spans 14 amino acids. V shed 5 bases and J shed 7 bases, with 17 bases lying between them. CDR3 protein: CASSPRRDGGTQYF. CDR3 nucleotides: TGTGCCAGCAGCCCACGCCGGGATGGGGGGACCCAGTACTTC.

This chain connects TRBV28 to TRBJ2-3; 10 nucleotides agree with TRBD1. Per germline, CDR1 MDHEN and CDR2 SYDVKM. CDR3 length equals 16 residues. The J segment lost 1 base and the V segment lost 5 bases, leaving 6 bases of the junction unmatched. The CDR3 DNA reads as TGTGCCAGCAGTACCCGGGACAGGGGACGCACAGATACGCAGTATTTT. Translated: CASSTRDRGRTDTQYF.

J is TRBJ1-2 and V is TRBV10-1, with D possibly matching TRBD1 (5 bases). Germline loops: CDR1 WNHNN, CDR2 SYGVQD (reference sequence). Trimming pared 6 bases from V and 0 bases from J, leaving 17 bases between. The CDR3 loop spans 16 amino acids. The CDR3 DNA sequence: TGCGCCAGCAGCCATCCGAAGGGGCAGGCTAACTATGGCTACACCTTC. Its protein product is CASSHPKGQANYGYTF.

The chain joins TRBV5-6 to TRBJ2-2; 11 bases match TRBD1. The germline V gene encodes CDR1 SGHDT and CDR2 YYEEEE. This CDR3 contains 16 residues. Trimming cost V 4 bases and J 7 bases; bases outside gene matches: 9. Here the CDR3 reads CASSPISDRGRGELFF. Here the CDR3 DNA reads TGTGCCAGCAGCCCTATCTCGGACAGGGGGCGCGGGGAGCTGTTTTTT.

This chain uses TRBV5-1 with TRBJ2-1; 8 nucleotides agree with TRBD2. Trimming took 4 bases from V and 5 from J; bases not matched to a gene: 11. CDR1 and CDR2 from the germline V gene are SGHRS and YFSETQ. CDR3 size: 16 residues. This CDR3 reads CASSTGQDSGNNEQFF. The DNA of the CDR3 is TGCGCCAGCAGCACCGGTCAAGATAGCGGGAACAATGAGCAGTTCTTC.

The V and J genes are TRBV4-2 and TRBJ2-7; 15 positions match TRBD2. This CDR3 comprises 19 residues. The junction had 8 bases not matched to a gene; V was cut back by 2 bases and J by 0 bases. CDR1 is LGHNA, CDR2 YNFKEQ, per germline. The CDR3 DNA reads as TGTGCCAGCAGCCAAACCGGGACTAGCGGGAGGAGGGCCTCCTACGAGCAGTACTTC. Translation: CASSQTGTSGRRASYEQYF.

The chain carries TRBV11-2 and TRBJ2-3, with D unresolved. V lost 2 bases and J lost 1, with 7 bases in between. Germline CDR1 reads SGHAT; CDR2 reads FQNNGV. This CDR3 is 14 amino acids long. This CDR3 is CASSLYGRTDTQYF. The CDR3 DNA reads TGTGCCAGCAGCTTATACGGACGCACAGATACGCAGTATTTT.

V usage is TRBV23-1 and J usage is TRBJ1-1; D perhaps matches TRBD1 (5 bases). TRBV23-1 qualifies as an ORF whose function is uncertain. CDR3 length: 16 residues. V was pared by 5 bases and J by 0 bases, with 16 bases between. The CDR3 reads CASSSLGRGVNTEAFF. The CDR3 region has the DNA TGCGCCAGCAGTTCCTTGGGGCGGGGGGTGAACACTGAAGCTTTCTTT.

The V call is TRBV28, the J call TRBJ2-7; TRBD2 agrees at 13 bases. V dropped 3 bases and J dropped 0; count of bases not matched to a gene: 14. The CDR3 loop spans 20 amino acids. Germline values: CDR1 MDHEN, CDR2 SYDVKM. CDR3 protein: CASSFPTSGRAVMGSYEQYF. CDR3 coding DNA: TGTGCCAGCAGTTTCCCTACTAGCGGGAGGGCCGTAATGGGCTCCTACGAGCAGTACTTC.

The chain is built from TRBV27 and TRBJ2-1, with 11 bases lining up with TRBD2. Germline trimming cut 2 bases from V and 10 bases from J; bases unmatched to any gene: 10. The CDR3 runs to 16 residues. Germline V gene sequence: CDR1 MNHEY, CDR2 SMNVEV (reference sequence). CDR3 protein: CASSLPTSGVPKEQFF. The CDR3 nucleotides read TGTGCCAGCAGTTTACCGACTAGCGGGGTGCCGAAGGAGCAGTTCTTC.

The rearrangement uses TRBV7-9 and TRBJ2-7; 10 bases align to TRBD2. V was pared by 0 bases and J by 2 bases, with 10 bases of the junction left unmatched. This CDR3 region has 18 residues. CDR1 is SEHNR and CDR2 is FQNEAQ in the germline V gene (reference sequence). The CDR3 bases are TGTGCCAGCAGCTTAGCGCGGGCTAGCGGGAGCGTCCCCTACGAGCAGTACTTC. Translation gives CASSLARASGSVPYEQYF.

The DNA for the CDR3 is TGTGCCAGCAGCCAGGGACAGTCAGACTCCTACGAGCAGTACTTC. As protein: CASSQGQSDSYEQYF. This chain connects TRBV5-4 to TRBJ2-7, with 7 positions matching TRBD1. Germline V lookup: CDR1 SGHNT, CDR2 YYREEE (reference sequence). The CDR3 length is 15 residues. V trimming: 4 bases; J trimming: 0 bases; junction bases outside the gene matches: 7.

The J gene is TRBJ1-2, the V gene TRBV28; unclear D gene. Looked up from germline, CDR1 is MDHEN and CDR2 is SYDVKM. The CDR3 is 15 amino acids. Trimming pared 5 bases from V and 6 bases from J, leaving 19 bases between. This CDR3 reads CASSRVPAAVHGYTF. The DNA of the CDR3 is TGTGCCAGCAGTCGTGTTCCCGCGGCCGTGCATGGCTACACCTTC.

This chain links TRBV18 with TRBJ2-7; the match to TRBD1 covers 10 bases. The V and J ends lost 3 bases and 12 bases, in that order; junction bases with no gene match: 14. Germline values: CDR1 KGHSH, CDR2 LQKENI. The CDR3 is made up of 15 amino acids. CDR3 sequence: CASSPGQGLNGSLYF. In nucleotides, the CDR3 is TGTGCCAGCTCACCGGGACAGGGGCTGAATGGTAGTCTGTACTTC.

The chain carries TRBV10-3 and TRBJ2-5; D remains unclear. This CDR3 has 13 amino acids. CDR1 ENHRY and CDR2 SYGVKD come from the germline V gene. Trimming took 3 bases from V and 6 from J, leaving 11 bases between them. The CDR3 loop is CAISDKAEKTQYF. The CDR3 DNA reads as TGTGCCATCAGTGACAAGGCTGAGAAGACCCAGTACTTC.

This clone occurred once. This chain joins TRBV27 and TRBJ1-4, with D perhaps TRBD1 (6 bases). This CDR3 has 15 residues. Between the trimmed V and J ends, which lost 5 bases and 4 bases, there was a span of 14 bases. Germline CDR1 and CDR2: MNHEY and SMNVEV (reference sequence). The CDR3 sequence: CASSPGGVGNEKLFF. CDR3 sequence (DNA): TGTGCCAGCAGTCCCGGGGGCGTCGGTAATGAAAAACTGTTTTTT.

This rearrangement joins TRBV15 to TRBJ1-2; tentative D call: TRBD1 (5 bases). CDR1 and CDR2 from the germline V gene are LNHNV and YYDKDF (reference sequence). CDR3 size: 13 residues. The ends were cut back, 5 bases at V and 8 bases at J, with 15 bases in the middle. The CDR3 DNA reads TGTGCCACCAGCGTTAGACAGACCAGAGGCTACACCTTC. Protein: CATSVRQTRGYTF.

The chain links TRBV9 to TRBJ2-1; 12 nucleotides agree with TRBD2. J lost 3 bases, V lost 3 bases, and 1 base had no gene match. Germline lookup yields CDR1 SGDLS and CDR2 YYNGEE. The CDR3 is made up of 15 amino acids. The CDR3 DNA reads as TGTGCCAGCAGCGAGACTAGCGGGAGCTACAATGAGCAGTTCTTC. This encodes CASSETSGSYNEQFF.

The chain uses TRBV28 and TRBJ2-5, with D possibly matching TRBD2 (5 bases). The CDR3 has 13 amino acids. In germline, CDR1 is MDHEN, CDR2 SYDVKM. The V and J ends lost 5 bases and 1 base respectively, with 8 bases between them. Here the CDR3 DNA reads TGTGCCAGCAGTGCGGGCCGCCAAGAGACCCAGTACTTC. Its translation: CASSAGRQETQYF.

CDR3 residues: CASSQDLGMPRRKAFF. For the CDR3, the DNA is TGCGCCAGCAGCCAAGATCTTGGGATGCCCCGTAGGAAAGCTTTCTTT. The chain links TRBV4-3 to TRBJ1-1; D uncertain. CDR1 is LGHNA, CDR2 YSLEER, per germline. The CDR3 runs 16 residues. Trimming removed 0 bases from V and 9 bases from J, with 20 bases in between.

The CDR3 spells CASSYRGGTDTQYF. As DNA, the CDR3 is TGTGCCAGCAGCTACCGGGGGGGCACAGATACGCAGTATTTT. The chain joins TRBV6-1 to TRBJ2-3, with 7 bases identical to TRBD2. The CDR3 runs to 14 residues. Germline CDR1 and CDR2: MNHNS and SASEGT. V was pared by 6 bases and J by 1 base, with 4 bases of the junction left unmatched.

V is TRBV27 and J is TRBJ1-1; no reliable D call. Germline assignment: CDR1 MNHEY and CDR2 SMNVEV (reference sequence). CDR3 length equals 14 residues. V was trimmed by 3 bases and J by 1 base, leaving 9 bases between them. The CDR3: CASSLRRQNTEAFF. CDR3 DNA sequence: TGTGCCAGCAGTTTGAGACGGCAGAACACTGAAGCTTTCTTT.